These 9 T cell receptor beta chains share one sample of origin, sequenced in a study of T cells expressing NK-cell markers. TCRdb reworked the 5' RACE reads into one entry per CDR3 protein, no DNA. The sample's table shows about 460,000 distinct CDR3 sequences. The source material was blood T cells: a sorted CD56 or NKG2C T cell subset, CD4+ or CD8+ T cells, or bulk PBMC T cells (not recorded which). Every receptor here comes from a woman in her forties or fifties in good health.

The chain recombines TRBV20-1 with TRBJ2-1; no DNA is available, so the TRBD2 call from TCRdb remains unchecked. CDR3 length: 15 residues. The V gene's germline CDR1 is DFQATT and CDR2 SNEGSKA (reference sequence). The CDR3 is CSVRGTSGTFWEQFF.

This rearrangement joins TRBV19 to TRBJ1-4. The CDR3 sequence is 15 residues long. Germline CDR1 and CDR2: LNHDA and SQIVND (reference sequence). CDR3: CASSIGGATNEKLFF. The whole variable domain, filled in from reference TRBV19 and TRBJ1-4, reads DGGITQSPKYLFRKEGQNVTLSCEQNLNHDAMYWYRQDPGQGLRLIYYSQIVNDFQKGDIAEGYSVSREKKESFPLTVTSAQKNPTAFYLCASSIGGATNEKLFFGSGTQLSVL.

This CDR3 reads CSAPLPGTRSHEQYF. V and J are TRBV20-1 and TRBJ2-7; there is no DNA to check the TCRdb D call of TRBD2. The length of the CDR3 is 15 residues. Germline V CDR1 and CDR2: DFQATT, SNEGSKA (reference sequence).

This chain links TRBV7-3 with TRBJ2-1; TCRdb calls TRBD1, which cannot be checked without DNA. CDR3 size: 14 residues. The V gene's germline CDR1 is SGHTA and CDR2 FQGTGA. CDR3: CASSSTTGHNEQFF.

The chain combines TRBV4-1 with TRBJ1-4; TCRdb returns TRBD1, unconfirmable since there is no DNA. The germline gives CDR1 MGHRA, CDR2 YSYEKL. The CDR3 totals 12 residues. CDR3 amino acids: CASSHPRQELFF.

The chain employs TRBV10-3 and TRBJ2-7; checking the TCRdb D call of TRBD1 is not possible without DNA. The CDR3 runs to 15 residues. Germline CDR1 and CDR2: ENHRY and SYGVKD. CDR3 protein: CAIRGGGQGKYEQYF.

V gene TRBV5-1 combines with J gene TRBJ1-2. This CDR3 is 14 amino acids long. Germline assignment: CDR1 SGHRS and CDR2 YFSETQ. The CDR3 loop is CASSSLRGNYGYTF.

The gene calls are TRBV5-1 and TRBJ2-3; the D call from TCRdb, TRBD2, cannot be confirmed without DNA. This CDR3 comprises 16 residues. Germline V gene lookup returns CDR1 SGHRS and CDR2 YFSETQ. The CDR3 sequence: CASSAFLAGEGDTQYF.

The chain uses TRBV6-5 and TRBJ2-6; no DNA is available, so the TRBD1 call from TCRdb remains unchecked. The CDR3 is made up of 20 amino acids. Germline V gene sequence: CDR1 MNHEY, CDR2 SVGAGI. CDR3 amino acids: CASSRVPPGQGAEGANVLTF.